This TCR beta chain is drawn from a study of blood T cell repertoires in COVID-19. The wider study: Some COVID-19 samples were acute and others convalescent; all came from the United States, Italy and Spain. The analysed material was cDNA or gDNA that came from T cells, B-cell-depleted T cells, or PBMCs.

Sequencing used immunoSEQ multiplex PCR; TCRdb keeps in-frame clones, though not all of them. The data show around 100,000 clones, around 83% seen once. This CDR3 has 18 amino acids. V shed 5 bases and J 3 bases; nucleotides not matched to a gene: 14. Germline V gene lookup returns CDR1 LNHDA and CDR2 SQIVND (reference sequence). This clone has more than one count but fewer than ten. Sequenced material: peripheral blood. The chain combines TRBV19 with TRBJ1-5; 9 bases are shared with TRBD1. The sequence was collected from a human donor in a cohort sampled during active COVID-19. CDR3: CASSRGTGTGLDNQPQHF. CDR3 bases: TGTGCCAGTAGTCGGGGCACGGGGACAGGGTTGGACAATCAGCCCCAGCATTTT.